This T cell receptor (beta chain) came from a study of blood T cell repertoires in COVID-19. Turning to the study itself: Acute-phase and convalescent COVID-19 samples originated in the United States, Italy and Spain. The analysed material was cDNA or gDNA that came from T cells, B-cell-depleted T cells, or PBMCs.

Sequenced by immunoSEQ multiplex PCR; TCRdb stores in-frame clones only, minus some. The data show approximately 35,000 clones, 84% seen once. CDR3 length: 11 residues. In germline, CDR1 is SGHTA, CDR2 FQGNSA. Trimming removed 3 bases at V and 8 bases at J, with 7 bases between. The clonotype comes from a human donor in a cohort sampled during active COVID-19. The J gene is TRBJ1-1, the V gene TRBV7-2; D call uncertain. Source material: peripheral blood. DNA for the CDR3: TGTGCCAGCAGCTTCGAGTGGGAAGCTTTCTTT. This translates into CASSFEWEAFF.